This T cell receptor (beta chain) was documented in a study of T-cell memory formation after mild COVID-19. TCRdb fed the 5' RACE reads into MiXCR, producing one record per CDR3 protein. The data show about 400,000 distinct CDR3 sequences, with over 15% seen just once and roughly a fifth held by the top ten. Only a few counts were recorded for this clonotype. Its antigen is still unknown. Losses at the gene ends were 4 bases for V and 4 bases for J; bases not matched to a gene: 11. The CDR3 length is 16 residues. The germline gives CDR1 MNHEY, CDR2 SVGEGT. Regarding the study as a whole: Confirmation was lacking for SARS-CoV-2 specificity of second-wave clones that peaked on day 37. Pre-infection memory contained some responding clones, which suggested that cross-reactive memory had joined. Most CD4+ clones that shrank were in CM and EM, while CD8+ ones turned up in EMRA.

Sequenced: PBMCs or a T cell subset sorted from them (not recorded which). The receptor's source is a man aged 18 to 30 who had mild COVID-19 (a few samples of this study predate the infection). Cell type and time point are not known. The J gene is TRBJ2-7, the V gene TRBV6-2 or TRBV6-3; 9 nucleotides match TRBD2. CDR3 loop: CASSSGLAGLAYEQYV. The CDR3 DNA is TGTGCCAGCAGTTCGGGTCTAGCGGGGCTCGCTTACGAGCAGTACGTC.